This TCR beta chain originates from a study of T cell changes during pregnancy in multiple sclerosis (dated by TCRdb to the late 2010s). Broadly, across the study: In women with multiple sclerosis, the researchers looked at how the T cell repertoire shifted as pregnancy progressed.

The library was generated by the immunoSEQ multiplex PCR assay. In TCRdb, the immuneACCESS table is reduced to in-frame sequences with V and J assigned. These tables do not hold every clone; where another copy was compared, an unresolved V gene accounts for under half, and the others remain unexplained. The sample records some 83,000 clones, roughly nine tenths of which are singletons. About 3.8% of the sample is in the top ten clones. In regard to this clone: Its antigen is still unknown. No qualities accompany the bases; no much larger clone lies one base away.

The germline V gene gives CDR1 as LGHNA and CDR2 as YNFKEQ. Relative to germline, V is 2 bases shorter and J is 6 bases shorter, with 16 bases between their ends. Spanning cysteine to phenylalanine, the CDR3 consists of 15 amino acids. Left in the record is the CDR3 DNA by itself, 45 bases read in frame from the first base. This receptor was identified in a female donor in good health, serving as a control in a pregnancy study. Some clones in this sample may be carry-over from other donors' samples. This chain joins TRBV4-2 to TRBJ1-1, and possibly TRBD1, on 5 matching bases. Sequenced material: PBMCs, taken in the first trimester of pregnancy. The DNA sequence reads TGTGCCAGCAGCCAAAATTGGGGGGGGAGCGCTGAAGCTTTCTTT. The translation is CASSQNWGGSAEAFF.